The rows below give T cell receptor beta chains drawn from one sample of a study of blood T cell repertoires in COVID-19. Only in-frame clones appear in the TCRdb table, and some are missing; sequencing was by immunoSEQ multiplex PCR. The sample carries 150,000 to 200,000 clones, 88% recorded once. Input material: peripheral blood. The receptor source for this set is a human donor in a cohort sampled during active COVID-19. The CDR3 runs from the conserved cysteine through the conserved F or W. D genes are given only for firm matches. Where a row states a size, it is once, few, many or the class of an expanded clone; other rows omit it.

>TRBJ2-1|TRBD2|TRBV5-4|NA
CASSLAWGLGVAAHYNEQFF
TGTGCCAGCAGCTTGGCGTGGGGACTAGGAGTAGCCGCCCATTACAATGAGCAGTTCTTC
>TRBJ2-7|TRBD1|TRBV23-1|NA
CASSQHRDRDRYEQYF
TGCGCCAGCAGTCAACATCGAGACAGGGATAGGTACGAGCAGTACTTC
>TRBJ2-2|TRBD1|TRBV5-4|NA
CASSGLGQGDTGELFF
TGTGCCAGCAGCGGCCTAGGACAGGGGGACACCGGGGAGCTGTTTTTT
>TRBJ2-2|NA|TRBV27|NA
CASSLEQGFSGELFF
TGTGCCAGCAGTTTAGAGCAGGGGTTCTCCGGGGAGCTGTTTTTT
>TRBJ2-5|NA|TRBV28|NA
CASRGPETQYF
TGTGCCAGCAGGGGGCCAGAGACCCAGTACTTC
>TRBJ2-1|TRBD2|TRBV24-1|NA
CATSARTSGRLNEQFF
TGTGCCACCAGTGCCCGAACTAGCGGGAGGCTCAATGAGCAGTTCTTC
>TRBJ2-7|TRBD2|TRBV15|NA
CATSRDTGGYEQYF
TGTGCCACCAGCAGAGATACGGGGGGCTACGAGCAGTACTTC
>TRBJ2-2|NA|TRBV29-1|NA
CSVGLALNTGELFF
TGCAGCGTTGGTCTAGCCTTGAACACCGGGGAGCTGTTTTTT
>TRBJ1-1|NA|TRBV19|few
CASSILRGSGVGAFF
TGTGCCAGTAGTATCCTCAGGGGCTCCGGGGTGGGAGCTTTCTTT
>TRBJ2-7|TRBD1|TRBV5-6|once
CASSSGTGFYEQYF
TGTGCCAGCAGTTCCGGGACAGGGTTCTACGAGCAGTACTTC
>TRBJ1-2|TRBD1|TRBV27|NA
CASSLSAGGYYGYTF
TGTGCCAGCAGTTTATCCGCAGGGGGCTATTATGGCTACACCTTC
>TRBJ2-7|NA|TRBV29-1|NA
CSVVTGWREQYF
TGCAGCGTTGTTACAGGGTGGCGCGAGCAGTACTTC
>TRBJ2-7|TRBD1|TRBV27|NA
CASSTTGGSEQYF
TGTGCCAGCAGTACGACAGGGGGCAGCGAGCAGTACTTC
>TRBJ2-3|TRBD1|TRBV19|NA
CASSTTGGADTQYF
TGTGCCAGTAGTACGACAGGGGGCGCGGATACGCAGTATTTT
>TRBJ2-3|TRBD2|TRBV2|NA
CASSELSGGALVDTQYF
TGTGCCAGCAGTGAGCTAAGCGGGGGGGCCCTTGTGGATACGCAGTATTTT
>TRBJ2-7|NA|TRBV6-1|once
CASSELGLDRSYEQYF
TGTGCCAGCAGTGAACTAGGTTTGGACAGATCCTACGAGCAGTACTTC
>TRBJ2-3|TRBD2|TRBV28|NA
CASSFGDYTDTQYF
TGTGCCAGCAGTTTCGGGGACTACACAGATACGCAGTATTTT